The clone carrying this T cell receptor beta chain came up a few times. From germline, CDR1 is SGHTA and CDR2 FQGNSA. With 4 bases clipped from V and 1 base from J, the junction kept 6 bases outside the gene matches. The CDR3 is 16 amino acids. This sample is drawn from a study of blood T cell repertoires in COVID-19. Study at large: COVID-19 samples from acute and convalescent phases originated in the United States, Italy and Spain. PBMCs, B-cell-depleted T cells, or T cells were the source of the cDNA or gDNA that made up the material.

In the source study's methods: Reference gene primer amplification in the assay estimated nucleated cell counts. This table comes from immunoSEQ multiplex PCR, and its TCRdb copy is limited to in-frame clones, with some not included. V and J calls and clone size are copied from that table; D and trimming were computed from the DNA. The table has just over 150,000 clones, 80% to 90% seen once. Sequencing input: peripheral blood. This chain links TRBV7-2 with TRBJ2-3, with 9 positions matching TRBD2. The origin of this receptor is a woman aged 45-60 years with acute or convalescent COVID-19. The CDR3 sequence is CASSYKRGAGTDTQYF. In nucleotides, the CDR3 is TGTGCCAGCAGCTACAAGCGGGGGGCGGGCACAGATACGCAGTATTTT.